These T cell receptor beta chains were read from a single sample in a study of technical replicates of blood from a few donors. The method was immunoSEQ multiplex PCR; TCRdb's version includes in-frame clones alone and lacks a portion of them. The table records 65,000 to 85,000 clones, 96% of them present only once. The sequenced material came from T cells isolated from PBMCs. The source of these receptors is a human donor in good health. Each CDR3 is given with its conserved first and last residue. The order of the fields is V gene, J gene, clone size, D gene, CDR3 DNA, CDR3 protein. A D gene is named only where the DNA matches it firmly. Size is stated for part of the rows, as once, few or many counts, or as a class when the clone is expanded.

V gene: TRBV5-6
J gene: TRBJ2-3
clone size: -
D gene: -
CDR3 DNA: TGTGCCAGCAGCCATGCAGCAGATACGCAGTATTTT
CDR3 protein: CASSHAADTQYF

V gene: TRBV10-1
J gene: TRBJ1-3
clone size: once
D gene: -
CDR3 DNA: TGCGCCAGCATCAGTGGGTCGAGGGTTGGAAACACCATATATTTT
CDR3 protein: CASISGSRVGNTIYF

V gene: TRBV2
J gene: TRBJ2-3
clone size: -
D gene: -
CDR3 DNA: TGTGCCAGGGAGAGTACAGGGTCTAAAGATACGCAGTATTTT
CDR3 protein: CARESTGSKDTQYF

V gene: TRBV28
J gene: TRBJ1-5
clone size: -
D gene: -
CDR3 DNA: TGTGCCAGCAGTGCATCTATTTGGGGGGGGAAAGCGGGTTTTAATCAGCCCCAGCATTTT
CDR3 protein: CASSASIWGGKAGFNQPQHF

V gene: TRBV9
J gene: TRBJ1-2
clone size: once
D gene: TRBD1
CDR3 DNA: TGTGCCAGCAGCACCCAACCGCAGGACAGGTGGAATTATGGCTACACCTTC
CDR3 protein: CASSTQPQDRWNYGYTF

V gene: TRBV5-1
J gene: TRBJ1-1
clone size: -
D gene: -
CDR3 DNA: TGCGCCAGCAGCTTGAACTTAATGGCGTCAGGGTACACTGAAGCTTTCTTT
CDR3 protein: CASSLNLMASGYTEAFF

V gene: TRBV11-1
J gene: TRBJ2-2
clone size: once
D gene: -
CDR3 DNA: TGTGCCAGCAGCCCGGGAGTCAACACCGGGGAGCTGTTTTTT
CDR3 protein: CASSPGVNTGELFF

V gene: TRBV19
J gene: TRBJ1-2
clone size: -
D gene: -
CDR3 DNA: TGTGCCAGTAGACCAAGAGGGGGTTATGGCTACACCTTC
CDR3 protein: CASRPRGGYGYTF

V gene: TRBV15
J gene: TRBJ2-1
clone size: -
D gene: TRBD2
CDR3 DNA: TGTGCCACCAGCAGAGAGAAACCGGGACTAGCGGGAGTTCCCTCCTACAATGAGCAGTTCTTC
CDR3 protein: CATSREKPGLAGVPSYNEQFF

V gene: TRBV15
J gene: TRBJ2-1
clone size: -
D gene: -
CDR3 DNA: TGTGCCACTGCAACGGGCGGCCTTTTTAGCGATGAGCAGTTCTTC
CDR3 protein: CATATGGLFSDEQFF

V gene: TRBV18
J gene: TRBJ1-1
clone size: -
D gene: -
CDR3 DNA: TGTGCCAGCTCACCGAATATCCAGGTGAACACTGAAGCTTTCTTT
CDR3 protein: CASSPNIQVNTEAFF

V gene: TRBV6-6
J gene: TRBJ2-1
clone size: -
D gene: -
CDR3 DNA: TGTGCCAGCAGTACTCCGAGGGATAGCTCCTACAATGAGCAGTTCTTC
CDR3 protein: CASSTPRDSSYNEQFF

V gene: TRBV2
J gene: TRBJ2-7
clone size: -
D gene: TRBD1
CDR3 DNA: TGTGCCAGCAGTTGGCCACTAGGGACAGTAGGCGAGCAGTACTTC
CDR3 protein: CASSWPLGTVGEQYF

V gene: TRBV5-1
J gene: TRBJ1-1
clone size: -
D gene: -
CDR3 DNA: TGCGCCAGCAGCTTGGGACAGCAAATAATGAACACTGAAGCTTTCTTT
CDR3 protein: CASSLGQQIMNTEAFF

V gene: TRBV28
J gene: TRBJ2-1
clone size: -
D gene: TRBD2
CDR3 DNA: TGTGCCAGCAGCCCCCCTAGCGGGAGTGTCGTTAACGATGAGCAGTTCTTC
CDR3 protein: CASSPPSGSVVNDEQFF

V gene: TRBV27
J gene: TRBJ2-1
clone size: -
D gene: TRBD1
CDR3 DNA: TGTGCCAGCAGCCCAGTCCCGGGGACAGGCTCCTACAATGAGCAGTTCTTC
CDR3 protein: CASSPVPGTGSYNEQFF

V gene: TRBV7-2
J gene: TRBJ2-1
clone size: -
D gene: TRBD1
CDR3 DNA: TGTGCCAGCAGCTTAGGGACAGGGGTGGTGTACAATGAGCAGTTCTTC
CDR3 protein: CASSLGTGVVYNEQFF

V gene: TRBV7-9
J gene: TRBJ1-5
clone size: -
D gene: TRBD1
CDR3 DNA: TGTGCCAGCAGCCGGGGGACAGTCTTTAGCAATCAGCCCCAGCATTTT
CDR3 protein: CASSRGTVFSNQPQHF

V gene: TRBV11-2
J gene: TRBJ2-7
clone size: -
D gene: TRBD1
CDR3 DNA: TGTGCCAGCAGCTTTGGGACAGCTGTCTACGAGCAGTACTTC
CDR3 protein: CASSFGTAVYEQYF

V gene: TRBV4-1
J gene: TRBJ1-2
clone size: -
D gene: -
CDR3 DNA: TGCGCCAGCAGCACCCTCGGGGGGCGGGTCGACTATGGCTACACCTTC
CDR3 protein: CASSTLGGRVDYGYTF

V gene: TRBV25-1
J gene: TRBJ2-3
clone size: -
D gene: TRBD1
CDR3 DNA: TGTGCCACTCCGGGACAGGGGCTAGGCACAGATACGCAGTATTTT
CDR3 protein: CATPGQGLGTDTQYF

V gene: TRBV27
J gene: TRBJ1-1
clone size: -
D gene: TRBD1
CDR3 DNA: TGTGCCAGCAGTTGGGACAGTAACACTGAAGCTTTCTTT
CDR3 protein: CASSWDSNTEAFF

V gene: TRBV7-8
J gene: TRBJ1-4
clone size: -
D gene: -
CDR3 DNA: TGTGCCAGCACCCTAGCGGGGGCGGTCAGTGAAAAACTGTTTTTT
CDR3 protein: CASTLAGAVSEKLFF

V gene: TRBV5-4
J gene: TRBJ2-7
clone size: -
D gene: TRBD1
CDR3 DNA: TGTGCCAGCAGCCCGACAGGGGGAGAGCAGTACTTC
CDR3 protein: CASSPTGGEQYF

V gene: TRBV2
J gene: TRBJ2-7
clone size: -
D gene: -
CDR3 DNA: TGTGCCAGCAGTGACCTTCTCGAGCAGTACTTC
CDR3 protein: CASSDLLEQYF

V gene: TRBV6-1
J gene: TRBJ2-3
clone size: -
D gene: TRBD2
CDR3 DNA: TGTGCCAGCAGTGAAGCCAGCGGGACCACAGATACGCAGTATTTT
CDR3 protein: CASSEASGTTDTQYF

V gene: TRBV2
J gene: TRBJ2-7
clone size: -
D gene: -
CDR3 DNA: TGTGCCAGCAGTTCTAAAATTTACGAGCAGTACTTC
CDR3 protein: CASSSKIYEQYF

V gene: TRBV28
J gene: TRBJ1-2
clone size: -
D gene: -
CDR3 DNA: TGTGCCACCCAGAAAACTAACTATGGCTACACCTTC
CDR3 protein: CATQKTNYGYTF

V gene: TRBV6-5
J gene: TRBJ1-5
clone size: -
D gene: TRBD1
CDR3 DNA: TGTGCCAGCAGTTACTCCCCGGGACAGGGTTCGCCCCAGCATTTT
CDR3 protein: CASSYSPGQGSPQHF

V gene: TRBV5-1
J gene: TRBJ2-5
clone size: -
D gene: TRBD2
CDR3 DNA: TGCGCCAGCAGTCTCGGACTAGCCTACGGAGAGACCCAGTACTTC
CDR3 protein: CASSLGLAYGETQYF

V gene: TRBV10-2
J gene: TRBJ2-1
clone size: once
D gene: -
CDR3 DNA: TGCGCCAGCAGTGGGGAGGACCTCGCATACAATGAGCAGTTCTTC
CDR3 protein: CASSGEDLAYNEQFF

V gene: TRBV6-6
J gene: TRBJ2-1
clone size: -
D gene: TRBD1
CDR3 DNA: TGTGCCAGCAGTGACGGGACAGGGGGTGGTCGGCAGTTCTTC
CDR3 protein: CASSDGTGGGRQFF

V gene: TRBV6-5
J gene: TRBJ2-7
clone size: -
D gene: -
CDR3 DNA: TGTGCCAGCAGTTACGTTGGAGGGTCTAGGTACGAGCAGTACTTC
CDR3 protein: CASSYVGGSRYEQYF

V gene: TRBV28
J gene: TRBJ1-5
clone size: -
D gene: TRBD1
CDR3 DNA: TGTGCCAGCAGTCCCATCCCGGGACAGGGTCGTAGCAATCAGCCCCAGCATTTT
CDR3 protein: CASSPIPGQGRSNQPQHF

V gene: TRBV4-1
J gene: TRBJ2-2
clone size: -
D gene: -
CDR3 DNA: TGCGCCAGCAGCCAAGATAAACCGACGGACTCCCAATTCACCGGGGAGCTGTTTTTT
CDR3 protein: CASSQDKPTDSQFTGELFF

V gene: TRBV27
J gene: TRBJ2-7
clone size: once
D gene: TRBD2
CDR3 DNA: TGTGCCAGCAGTCTAGGACGGGGGGTTGAGCAGTACTTC
CDR3 protein: CASSLGRGVEQYF

V gene: TRBV6-5
J gene: TRBJ2-2
clone size: -
D gene: TRBD2
CDR3 DNA: TGTGCCAGCAGGCCCGGGACTAGCGTCACCGGGGAGCTGTTTTTT
CDR3 protein: CASRPGTSVTGELFF

V gene: TRBV5-1
J gene: TRBJ2-1
clone size: -
D gene: TRBD2
CDR3 DNA: TGCGCCAGCAGCTTGACTGGGACTAGCGGGGGGAACAATGAGCAGTTCTTC
CDR3 protein: CASSLTGTSGGNNEQFF

V gene: TRBV7-2
J gene: TRBJ2-2
clone size: -
D gene: TRBD2
CDR3 DNA: TGTGCCAGCAGCTTAGTAGGGACTAGCGGGCGATACACCGGGGAGCTGTTTTTT
CDR3 protein: CASSLVGTSGRYTGELFF

V gene: TRBV19
J gene: TRBJ1-1
clone size: -
D gene: TRBD1
CDR3 DNA: TGTGCCAGTACCCTCAGGGGGGACCCTGAAGCTTTCTTT
CDR3 protein: CASTLRGDPEAFF

V gene: TRBV6-1
J gene: TRBJ1-5
clone size: once
D gene: -
CDR3 DNA: TGTGCCAGCATGTGGGGCAGCAATCAGCCCCAGCATTTT
CDR3 protein: CASMWGSNQPQHF

V gene: TRBV5-1
J gene: TRBJ2-2
clone size: once
D gene: TRBD1
CDR3 DNA: TGCGCCAGCAGCTTGGCAGGGCAGGGGGCACCGACCGGGGAGCTGTTTTTT
CDR3 protein: CASSLAGQGAPTGELFF

V gene: TRBV4-1
J gene: TRBJ2-5
clone size: -
D gene: TRBD2
CDR3 DNA: TGCGCCAGCAGCCCTCTAGCGGGAGGGGGGCAAGAGACCCAGTACTTC
CDR3 protein: CASSPLAGGGQETQYF

V gene: TRBV5-4
J gene: TRBJ2-6
clone size: -
D gene: -
CDR3 DNA: TGTGCCAGCAGCGGACGGGGGAGCTCTGGGGCCAACGTCCTGACTTTC
CDR3 protein: CASSGRGSSGANVLTF

V gene: TRBV28
J gene: TRBJ1-2
clone size: once
D gene: TRBD1
CDR3 DNA: TGTGCCAGCAGACGACAGGGGGCCAGCTATGGCTACACCTTC
CDR3 protein: CASRRQGASYGYTF